This T cell receptor beta chain derives from a study of response to subunit inactivated influenza vaccine. Broader study findings: The authors put forward the suggestion that each seasonal influenza vaccination may bring in only a limited number of new T cells.

From germline, CDR1 is MDHEN and CDR2 SYDVKM. V lost 8 bases, J lost 4 bases, and 9 bases stayed unmatched. There are 15 residues in the CDR3. Using its own MiXCR run on the RT-PCR reads, TCRdb lists one record per CDR3 protein. The table records around 760,000 distinct CDR3 sequences, approximately 15% of them present only once. As for this clonotype: The antigen is not known.

The V call is TRBV28, the J call TRBJ2-1, with TRBD2 identical over 9 bases. The sequence derives from a man in his fifties who received an inactivated influenza vaccine. The sample was PBMCs from blood, taken approximately 15 days before vaccination. The CDR3 DNA reads as TGTGCCAGCTTTCCGGGACTAGCCATGTACAATGAGCAGTTCTTC. Protein product: CASFPGLAMYNEQFF.